A selection of T cell receptor beta chains follows, all from one sample in a study of blood T cell repertoires in COVID-19. Assay: immunoSEQ multiplex PCR; the TCRdb copy retains only in-frame clones and omits some. The sample yields about 240,000 clones, approximately 82% seen once. What was sequenced was peripheral blood. The origin of the receptors is a woman under 30 with acute or convalescent COVID-19. The CDR3 runs from the conserved cysteine through the conserved F or W. Some rows have no size entry. The others give once, few or many, or a class for an expanded clone.

cdr3_aa | v_call | clone_size | j_call
CASSSPGGFNEKLFF | TRBV28 | - | TRBJ1-4
CATAQWSGQETQYF | TRBV25-1 | - | TRBJ2-5
CASSPLDRGPYEQYF | TRBV6-5 | - | TRBJ2-7
CASSESSGDHNEQFF | TRBV6-4 | - | TRBJ2-1
CASSYLPGQGLYNEQFF | TRBV6-2/TRBV6-3 | - | TRBJ2-1
CASSFSRGDTEAFF | TRBV5-1 | - | TRBJ1-1
CASSLGAETQYF | TRBV28 | - | TRBJ2-5
CASSLGPGQGNYEQYF | TRBV7-6 | - | TRBJ2-7
CASSYDRGYNSPLHF | TRBV6-5 | once | TRBJ1-6
CASSYVASGRSGELFF | TRBV6-2/TRBV6-3 | - | TRBJ2-2
CASGLVPSGGGPYNEQFF | TRBV12-5 | - | TRBJ2-1
CASSPPTGWDRQPQHF | TRBV28 | - | TRBJ1-5
CASSLGSGRNRNYEQYF | TRBV7-9 | - | TRBJ2-7
CASSERLPGQGVERTEAFF | TRBV2 | few | TRBJ1-1
CASSQNDRGLYGYTF | TRBV16 | - | TRBJ1-2
CAWTTENNQPQHF | TRBV30 | - | TRBJ1-5
CASSYDGGQPQHF | TRBV6-2/TRBV6-3 | - | TRBJ1-5
CASSFLRERSRGNTIYF | TRBV28 | few | TRBJ1-3
CASSLEGNYGYTF | TRBV27 | once | TRBJ1-2
CASRMTSGKADTQYF | TRBV2 | - | TRBJ2-3
CSVSNGQGISGELFF | TRBV29-1 | - | TRBJ2-2
CATKQSADSSGEQYF | TRBV23-1 | - | TRBJ2-7
CPPGTGELYEQYF | TRBV9 | - | TRBJ2-7
CASSQESRELSRETQYF | TRBV3-1/TRBV3-2 | once | TRBJ2-5
CASSFRGMRTEAFF | TRBV28 | - | TRBJ1-1
CASSRRWNGGELFF | TRBV9 | once | TRBJ2-2
CAISEEAGLSYEQYF | TRBV10-3 | - | TRBJ2-7
CASSRDREVQPQHF | TRBV6-2/TRBV6-3 | - | TRBJ1-5
CASSFTPGQGNTIYF | TRBV11-2 | - | TRBJ1-3
CAIGTSGRELQETQYF | TRBV10-3 | - | TRBJ2-5
CASSQARGEKLFF | TRBV4-3 | - | TRBJ1-4
CASSLGWAGLNTDTQYF | TRBV5-1 | - | TRBJ2-3
CASSPDRGPQFF | TRBV6-5 | - | TRBJ2-1
CSVSYRAPDEQYF | TRBV29-1 | - | TRBJ2-7
CASSAGGEQFF | TRBV5-6 | - | TRBJ2-1
CASSQTGNYGYTF | TRBV3-1/TRBV3-2 | once | TRBJ1-2